Below, 28 T cell receptor beta chains from the same sample are listed, as sequenced in a study of T cell responses to AZD1222 COVID-19 vaccine. Only in-frame clones appear in the TCRdb table, and some are missing; sequencing was by immunoSEQ multiplex PCR. The sample holds about 30,000 clones; approximately 90% are singletons and the top ten take 45%. The specimen comprised peripheral blood, sampled on day 0 of AZD1222 vaccination. The receptors were sampled from an adult in good health.

The chain links TRBV19 to TRBJ1-5, with 7 nucleotides matching TRBD1. Germline values: CDR1 LNHDA, CDR2 SQIVND (reference sequence). The length of the CDR3 is 18 residues. The V segment lost 4 bases and the J segment 0 bases; nucleotides outside the gene matches: 12. The CDR3 spells CASSTSTGSGNSNQPQHF. The CDR3 region has the DNA TGTGCCAGTAGTACCTCGACAGGGTCAGGAAATAGCAATCAGCCCCAGCATTTT.

V is TRBV7-2 and J is TRBJ2-7; unclear D gene. The CDR3 consists of 14 residues. The germline CDR1 and CDR2 sequences are SGHTA and FQGNSA. Trimming stripped 1 base from V and 4 bases from J, with 11 bases between. In DNA form, the CDR3 reads TGTGCCAGCAGCTTAGGGTTCCTTAGTTACGAGCAGTACTTC. Translation gives CASSLGFLSYEQYF.

The rearrangement uses TRBV30 and TRBJ1-1, with no clear D. Germline assignment: CDR1 GTSNPN and CDR2 SVGIG (reference sequence). Deletions cut 0 bases from V and 8 bases from J, with 7 bases between. The CDR3 has 11 residues. The CDR3: CAWSVMAEAFF. Written as DNA, the CDR3 is TGTGCCTGGAGTGTAATGGCCGAAGCTTTCTTT.

The CDR3 DNA sequence: TGTGCCAGCAGCTGGTTGGGGGGGAGCTCTGGAAACACCATATATTTT. Its translation: CASSWLGGSSGNTIYF. This chain links TRBV5-6 with TRBJ1-3; D is possibly TRBD1 (5 bases). This CDR3 contains 16 residues. Trimming stripped 3 bases from V and 0 bases from J, with 13 bases between. CDR1 and CDR2 from the germline V gene are SGHDT and YYEEEE.

V is TRBV2 and J is TRBJ2-2, with D perhaps matching TRBD1 (5 bases). V lost 4 bases and J 6 bases, leaving 9 bases between the germline ends. CDR1 SNHLY and CDR2 FYNNEI come from the germline V gene. The CDR3 is made up of 13 amino acids. CDR3 loop: CASSVRGSGELFF. CDR3 nucleotides: TGTGCCAGCAGTGTTAGGGGTTCCGGGGAGCTGTTTTTT.

The CDR3 DNA is TGTGCCAGCAGCTTACGATCGGGAGAGACCCAGTACTTC. This codes for CASSLRSGETQYF. V usage is TRBV11-2 and J usage is TRBJ2-5; D is undetermined. V lost 2 bases to trimming and J lost 4 bases, with 8 bases between them. Germline values: CDR1 SGHAT, CDR2 FQNNGV. CDR3 length: 13 amino acids.

The rearrangement uses TRBV4-1 and TRBJ1-5; the match to TRBD1 covers 7 bases. The length of the CDR3 is 15 residues. The germline V gene encodes CDR1 MGHRA and CDR2 YSYEKL. J lost 4 bases, V lost 8 bases, and 11 bases had no gene match. CDR3 nucleotides: TGCGCCAGCCGCAGCGAGGGGGCGCGGAATCAGCCCCAGCATTTT. This gives the protein CASRSEGARNQPQHF.

The chain links TRBV7-9 to TRBJ1-5; no reliable D call. V dropped 5 bases and J dropped 5 bases, with 7 bases sitting between them. CDR3 length: 12 amino acids. Germline V gene data show CDR1 as SEHNR and CDR2 as FQNEAQ (reference sequence). CDR3 sequence: CASSPSDQPQHF. The DNA for the CDR3 is TGTGCCAGCAGCCCTTCGGATCAGCCCCAGCATTTT.

V is TRBV6-5 and J is TRBJ1-2; the match to TRBD1 covers 7 bases. V gave up 6 bases and J gave up 7 bases; unmatched junction bases: 8. This CDR3 contains 13 residues. In germline, CDR1 is MNHEY, CDR2 SVGAGI. CDR3 in DNA: TGTGCCAGCAGGAGCCCCGGGACAGCTGGCTACACCTTC. Translating it yields CASRSPGTAGYTF.

This chain's CDR3 is CASSPLGGRKQPQHF. CDR3 in DNA: TGTGCCAGCAGCCCCCTAGGCGGGAGAAAACAGCCCCAGCATTTT. The rearrangement joins TRBV7-2 to TRBJ1-5, with D hard to call. CDR1 and CDR2 from the germline V gene are SGHTA and FQGNSA. This CDR3 spans 15 amino acids. The V and J ends lost 5 bases and 7 bases respectively, with 18 bases between them.

This CDR3 is CASGEGAEAFF. The DNA of the CDR3 is TGTGCCAGCGGTGAGGGAGCTGAAGCTTTCTTT. The chain joins TRBV3-1 (or the pseudogene TRBV3-2) to TRBJ1-1; no definite D call. Germline loops: CDR1 LGHDT, CDR2 YNNKEL (reference sequence). V lost 8 bases, J lost 6 bases, and 10 bases lay in between. This CDR3 region has 11 residues.

The V and J genes are TRBV6-5 and TRBJ1-1; D is perhaps TRBD1 (5 bases). The CDR3 has 13 amino acids. Germline V gene lookup returns CDR1 MNHEY and CDR2 SVGAGI. The V end was cut by 2 bases, the J end by 3 bases, with 7 bases between. The CDR3 loop reads CASSYPGYTEAFF. The CDR3 bases are TGTGCCAGCAGTTACCCAGGGTACACTGAAGCTTTCTTT.

The CDR3 loop reads CASSPRLGGTEAFF. Here the CDR3 DNA reads TGTGCCAGCAGCCCTCGACTGGGAGGAACTGAAGCTTTCTTT. The chain has TRBV5-4 and TRBJ1-1, with no clear D. Trimming left V 4 bases short and J 5 bases short, with 15 bases between. CDR1 is SGHNT, CDR2 YYREEE, per germline (reference sequence). The CDR3 spans 14 residues.

In DNA, the CDR3 is TGCGCCAGCAAACTCACCAACAGATATACAGATACGCAGTATTTT. Translated: CASKLTNRYTDTQYF. The chain carries TRBV5-1 and TRBJ2-3; D uncertain. V was cut by 6 bases and J by 3 bases, with 17 bases left in between. CDR1 is SGHRS and CDR2 is YFSETQ in the germline V gene. This CDR3 has 15 residues.

The V gene is TRBV11-2, the J gene TRBJ1-4; D perhaps matches TRBD1 (5 bases). V dropped 0 bases and J dropped 8 bases, with 16 bases sitting between them. Per germline, CDR1 SGHAT and CDR2 FQNNGV. The CDR3 is 16 residues long. The CDR3 sequence: CASSLDGGARREKLFF. CDR3 coding DNA: TGTGCCAGCAGCTTAGACGGGGGAGCGAGACGGGAAAAACTGTTTTTT.

This chain uses TRBV7-2 with TRBJ1-1; no firm D call. The CDR3 covers 16 residues. V lost 5 bases and J lost 0, with 16 bases in between. Germline lookup yields CDR1 SGHTA and CDR2 FQGNSA. The CDR3 here is CASSPIRLFMNTEAFF. DNA for the CDR3: TGTGCCAGCAGCCCCATCAGGTTATTCATGAACACTGAAGCTTTCTTT.

The rearrangement joins TRBV5-1 to TRBJ1-4, with D possibly being TRBD1 (6 bases). The CDR3 covers 15 residues. Trimming took off 4 bases at V and 7 bases at J, with 17 bases between the two ends. Looked up from germline, CDR1 is SGHRS and CDR2 is YFSETQ. As DNA, the CDR3 is TGCGCCAGCAGCCCGTCCGGGGGGCAGGGTGAAAAACTGTTTTTT. Encoded protein: CASSPSGGQGEKLFF.

The chain joins TRBV6-5 to TRBJ2-5; 9 bases line up with TRBD1. Losses at the gene ends were 0 bases for V and 7 bases for J; bases not matched to a gene: 6. The germline V gene encodes CDR1 MNHEY and CDR2 SVGAGI. The CDR3 has 15 residues. The CDR3, as DNA: TGTGCCAGCAGTTACTCGACAGGGGGACGGGCGACCCAGTACTTC. Translation: CASSYSTGGRATQYF.

V and J are TRBV6-5 and TRBJ2-5; tentative D call: TRBD2 (6 bases). This CDR3 has 13 residues. The germline CDR1 and CDR2 sequences are MNHEY and SVGAGI. With 6 bases removed from V and 5 bases from J, the gap between germline ends came to 13 bases. DNA for the CDR3: TGTGCCAGCAGCAAACCGGGGGAGGAGACCCAGTACTTC. It encodes CASSKPGEETQYF.

The chain links TRBV9 to TRBJ1-4; 7 nucleotides match TRBD1. The CDR3 is 23 residues long. In germline, CDR1 is SGDLS, CDR2 YYNGEE. J lost 0 bases, V lost 4 bases, and 27 bases had no gene match. The CDR3 sequence is CASSHYRSNRSPGQIATNEKLFF. The DNA of the CDR3 is TGTGCCAGCAGCCATTACCGCTCCAACAGATCCCCGGGACAGATTGCAACTAATGAAAAACTGTTTTTT.

This rearrangement joins TRBV5-1 to TRBJ1-3; D remains ambiguous. Trimming shortened V by 4 bases and J by 2 bases, and 16 bases separated the two germline ends. The germline CDR1 and CDR2 sequences are SGHRS and YFSETQ. The CDR3 has 16 residues. As DNA, the CDR3 is TGCGCCAGCAGCGGCGCAACGGGGATGACTGGAAACACCATATATTTT. Encoded protein: CASSGATGMTGNTIYF.

This chain joins TRBV6-5 and TRBJ1-2, with TRBD1 as a possible D gene (5 bases). This CDR3 contains 15 residues. V was cut by 5 bases and J by 0 bases, with 13 bases left in between. CDR1 is MNHEY, CDR2 SVGAGI, per germline. CDR3 amino acids: CASSNRTGANYGYTF. The DNA of the CDR3 is TGTGCCAGCAGTAACAGGACTGGAGCTAACTATGGCTACACCTTC.

V is TRBV6-1 and J is TRBJ1-2, with 12 positions matching TRBD1. The J segment lost 9 bases and the V segment lost 0 bases, leaving 5 bases of the junction unmatched. This CDR3 spans 15 amino acids. Per the germline V gene, CDR1 is MNHNS and CDR2 is SASEGT. CDR3 in amino acids: CASSEAPGQGASYTF. CDR3 nucleotides: TGTGCCAGCAGTGAAGCCCCGGGACAGGGGGCTAGCTACACCTTC.

As DNA, the CDR3 is TGTGCCAGCAGCGCCTCCGGGACAGGGAACGGTGGCTACACCTTC. Protein: CASSASGTGNGGYTF. The genes are TRBV5-6 and TRBJ1-2; 9 bases are shared with TRBD1. Trimming removed 4 bases from V and 7 bases from J; junction bases left unmatched: 11. Germline V gene lookup returns CDR1 SGHDT and CDR2 YYEEEE. CDR3 length equals 15 residues.

In its sample, this clone was seen once. V gene TRBV5-8 combines with J gene TRBJ1-1; TRBD1 matches 7 bases. Germline V gene lookup returns CDR1 SGHTS and CDR2 YDEGEE. CDR3 length: 15 amino acids. V was pared by 0 bases and J by 0 bases, with 2 bases of the junction left unmatched. CDR3 loop: CASSLGTGLNTEAFF. The CDR3 DNA follows: TGTGCCAGCAGCTTGGGGACAGGCTTGAACACTGAAGCTTTCTTT. The variable domain in full, completed from reference TRBV5-8 and TRBJ1-1, reads EAGVTQSPTHLIKTRGQQATLRCSPISGHTSVYWYQQALGLGLQFLLWYDEGEERNRGNFPPRFSGRQFPNYSSELNVNALELEDSALYLCASSLGTGLNTEAFFGQGTRLTVV.

This chain links TRBV6-4 with TRBJ1-2; TRBD1 matches 10 bases. V lost 4 bases, J lost 4 bases, and 6 bases stayed unmatched. CDR1 MRHNA and CDR2 SNTAGT come from the germline V gene. The CDR3 is 15 residues long. The CDR3 nucleotides are TGTGCCAGCAGTGCCGGGACAGGGGCGTTCTATGGCTACACCTTC. Protein: CASSAGTGAFYGYTF.

The gene calls are TRBV24-1 and TRBJ1-5; D gene unclear. CDR3 length: 19 residues. The V end lost 3 bases, the J end lost 3 bases, and 23 bases lay between the germline ends. The V gene's germline CDR1 is KGHDR and CDR2 SFDVKD. The CDR3 DNA follows: TGTGCCACCAGTGATACTCAGGATTTTCATTTCTTAGACAATCAGCCCCAGCATTTT. This gives the protein CATSDTQDFHFLDNQPQHF.

V usage is TRBV6-5 and J usage is TRBJ2-3; D could derive from TRBD1 or TRBD2 (5 bases each). The CDR3 extends over 15 amino acids. The germline V gene encodes CDR1 MNHEY and CDR2 SVGAGI. V lost 8 bases to trimming and J lost 0 bases, with 15 bases between them. CDR3 amino acids: CASRDRDRSTDTQYF. Written as DNA, the CDR3 is TGTGCCAGCCGAGACCGGGACCGAAGCACAGATACGCAGTATTTT.